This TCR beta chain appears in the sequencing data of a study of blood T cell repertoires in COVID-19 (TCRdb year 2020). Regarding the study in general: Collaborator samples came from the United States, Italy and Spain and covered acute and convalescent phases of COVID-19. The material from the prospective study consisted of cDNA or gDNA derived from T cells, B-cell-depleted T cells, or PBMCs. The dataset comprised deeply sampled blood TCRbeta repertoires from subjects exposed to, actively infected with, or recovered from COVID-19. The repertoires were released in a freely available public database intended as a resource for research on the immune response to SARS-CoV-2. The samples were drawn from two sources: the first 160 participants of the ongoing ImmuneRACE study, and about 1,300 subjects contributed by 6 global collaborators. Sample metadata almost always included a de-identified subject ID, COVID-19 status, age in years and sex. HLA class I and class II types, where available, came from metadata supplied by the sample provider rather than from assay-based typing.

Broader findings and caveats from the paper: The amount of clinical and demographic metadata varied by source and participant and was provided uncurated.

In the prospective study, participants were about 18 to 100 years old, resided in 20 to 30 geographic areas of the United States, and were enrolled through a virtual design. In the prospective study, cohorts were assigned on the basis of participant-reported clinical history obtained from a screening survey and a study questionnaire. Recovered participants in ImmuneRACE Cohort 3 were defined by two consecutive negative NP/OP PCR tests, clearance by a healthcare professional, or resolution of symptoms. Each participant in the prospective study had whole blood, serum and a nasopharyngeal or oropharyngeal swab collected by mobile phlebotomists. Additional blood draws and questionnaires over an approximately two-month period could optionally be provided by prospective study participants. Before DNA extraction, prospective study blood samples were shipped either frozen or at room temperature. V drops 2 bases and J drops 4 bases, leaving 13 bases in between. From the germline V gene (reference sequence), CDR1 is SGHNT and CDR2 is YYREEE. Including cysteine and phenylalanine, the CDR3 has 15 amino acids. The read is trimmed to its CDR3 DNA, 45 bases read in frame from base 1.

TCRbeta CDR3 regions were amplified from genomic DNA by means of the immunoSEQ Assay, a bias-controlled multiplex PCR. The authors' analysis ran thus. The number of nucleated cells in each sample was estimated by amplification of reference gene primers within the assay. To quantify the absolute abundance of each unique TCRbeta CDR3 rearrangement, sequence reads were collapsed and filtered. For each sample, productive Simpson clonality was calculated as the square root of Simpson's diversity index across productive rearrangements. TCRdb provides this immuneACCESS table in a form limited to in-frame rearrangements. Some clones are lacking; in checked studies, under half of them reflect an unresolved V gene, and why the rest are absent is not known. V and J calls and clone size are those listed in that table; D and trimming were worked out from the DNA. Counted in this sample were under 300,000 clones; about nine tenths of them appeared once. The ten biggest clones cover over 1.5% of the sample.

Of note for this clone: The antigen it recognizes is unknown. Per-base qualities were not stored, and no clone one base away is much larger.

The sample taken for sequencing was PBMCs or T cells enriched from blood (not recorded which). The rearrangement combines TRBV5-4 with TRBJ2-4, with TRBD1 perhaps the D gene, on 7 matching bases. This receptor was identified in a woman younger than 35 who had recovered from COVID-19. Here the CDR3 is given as CASSLGGTAKNIQYF. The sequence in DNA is TGTGCCAGCAGCTTAGGAGGGACAGCTAAAAACATTCAGTACTTC.